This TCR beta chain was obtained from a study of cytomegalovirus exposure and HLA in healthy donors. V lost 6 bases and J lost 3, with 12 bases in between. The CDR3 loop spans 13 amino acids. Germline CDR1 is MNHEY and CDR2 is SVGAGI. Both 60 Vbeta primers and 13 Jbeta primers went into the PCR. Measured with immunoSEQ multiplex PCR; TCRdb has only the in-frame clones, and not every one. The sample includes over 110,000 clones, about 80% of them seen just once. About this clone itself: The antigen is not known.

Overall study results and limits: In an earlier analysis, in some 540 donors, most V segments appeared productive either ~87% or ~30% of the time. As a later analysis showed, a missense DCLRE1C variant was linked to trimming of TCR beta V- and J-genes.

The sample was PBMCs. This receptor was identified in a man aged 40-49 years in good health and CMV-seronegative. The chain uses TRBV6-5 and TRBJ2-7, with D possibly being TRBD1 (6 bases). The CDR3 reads CASRATGNYEQYF. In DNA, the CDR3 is TGTGCCAGCAGAGCTACAGGGAACTACGAGCAGTACTTC.